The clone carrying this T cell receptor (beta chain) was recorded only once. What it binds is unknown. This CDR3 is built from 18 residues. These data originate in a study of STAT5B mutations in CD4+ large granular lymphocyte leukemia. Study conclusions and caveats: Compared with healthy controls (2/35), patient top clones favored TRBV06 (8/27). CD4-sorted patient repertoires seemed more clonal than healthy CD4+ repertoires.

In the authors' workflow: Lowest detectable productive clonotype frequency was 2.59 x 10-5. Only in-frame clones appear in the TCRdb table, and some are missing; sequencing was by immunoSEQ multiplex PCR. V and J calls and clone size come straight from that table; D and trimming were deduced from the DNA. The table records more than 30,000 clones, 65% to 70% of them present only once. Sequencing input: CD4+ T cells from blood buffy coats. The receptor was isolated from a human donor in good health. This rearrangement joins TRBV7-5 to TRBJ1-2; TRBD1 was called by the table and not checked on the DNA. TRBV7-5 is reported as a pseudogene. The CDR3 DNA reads TGTGCCAGAAGCTCCCTGTGGGGACAGCCGACGGCTAACTATGGCTACACCTTC. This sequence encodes CARSSLWGQPTANYGYTF.